This TCR beta chain was found in a study of blood T cell repertoires in COVID-19. Germline V gives CDR1 MNHEY, CDR2 SMNVEV (reference sequence). The V end was cut by 5 bases, the J end by 1 base, with 12 bases between. The CDR3 consists of 15 residues. Sequencing used immunoSEQ multiplex PCR; TCRdb keeps in-frame clones, though not all of them. The table records under 350,000 clones, just over 85% of them present only once. This sequence originates from a woman in her forties with acute COVID-19. The sequencing sample was made of PBMCs or T cells enriched from blood (not recorded which). The chain joins TRBV27 to TRBJ1-3; D perhaps matches TRBD1 (5 bases). The CDR3 coding sequence is TGTGCCAGCAGTCCTAACACAGGTTCTGGAAACACCATATATTTT. Amino acids: CASSPNTGSGNTIYF.